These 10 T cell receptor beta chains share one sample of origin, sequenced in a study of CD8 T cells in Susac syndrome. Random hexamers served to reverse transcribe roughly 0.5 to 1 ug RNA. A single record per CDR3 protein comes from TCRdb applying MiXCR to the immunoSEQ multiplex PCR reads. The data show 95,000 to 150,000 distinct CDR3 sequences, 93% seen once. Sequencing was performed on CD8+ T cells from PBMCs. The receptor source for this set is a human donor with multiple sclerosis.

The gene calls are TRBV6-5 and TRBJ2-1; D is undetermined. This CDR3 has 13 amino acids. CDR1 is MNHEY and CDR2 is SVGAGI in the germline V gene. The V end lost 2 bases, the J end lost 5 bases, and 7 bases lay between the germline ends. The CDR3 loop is CASSYDGDNEQFF. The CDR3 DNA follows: TGTGCCAGCAGTTACGACGGAGACAATGAGCAGTTCTTC.

The chain's CDR3 is CATSDLEENIQYF. Here the CDR3 DNA reads TGTGCCACCAGTGATTTGGAGGAAAACATTCAGTACTTC. This chain links TRBV24-1 with TRBJ2-4; D unclear. The V gene lost 0 bases and the J gene lost 5 bases, with 4 bases spanning the gap. CDR1 and CDR2 from the germline V gene are KGHDR and SFDVKD. The CDR3 is 13 residues long.

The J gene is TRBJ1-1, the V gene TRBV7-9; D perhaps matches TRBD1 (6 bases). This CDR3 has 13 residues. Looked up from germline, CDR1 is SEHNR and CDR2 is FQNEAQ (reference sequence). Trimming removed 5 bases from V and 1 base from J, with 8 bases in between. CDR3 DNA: TGTGCCAGCAGCCAGGACAGGAACACTGAAGCTTTCTTT. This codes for CASSQDRNTEAFF.

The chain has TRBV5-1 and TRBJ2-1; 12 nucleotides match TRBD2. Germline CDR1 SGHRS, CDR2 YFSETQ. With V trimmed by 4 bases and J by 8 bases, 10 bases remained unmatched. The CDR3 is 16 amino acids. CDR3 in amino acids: CASSGPSGRGLDEQFF. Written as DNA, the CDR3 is TGCGCCAGCAGCGGCCCTAGCGGGAGGGGATTGGATGAGCAGTTCTTC.

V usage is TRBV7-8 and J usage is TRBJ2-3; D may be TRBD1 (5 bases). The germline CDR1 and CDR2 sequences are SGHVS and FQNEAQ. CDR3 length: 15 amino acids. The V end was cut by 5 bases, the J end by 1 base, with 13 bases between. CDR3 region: CASSGSSGRTDTQYF. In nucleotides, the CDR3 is TGTGCCAGCAGCGGGTCCTCAGGGCGCACAGATACGCAGTATTTT.

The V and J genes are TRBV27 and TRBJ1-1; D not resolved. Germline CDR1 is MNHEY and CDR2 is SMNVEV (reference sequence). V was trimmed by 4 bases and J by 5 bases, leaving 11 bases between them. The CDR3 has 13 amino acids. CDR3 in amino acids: CASSYGPETEAFF. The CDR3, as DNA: TGTGCCAGCAGTTACGGGCCCGAGACTGAAGCTTTCTTT.

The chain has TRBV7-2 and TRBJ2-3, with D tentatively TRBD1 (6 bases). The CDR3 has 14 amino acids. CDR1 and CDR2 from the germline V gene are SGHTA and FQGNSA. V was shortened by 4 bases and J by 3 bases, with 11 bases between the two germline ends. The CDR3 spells CASSSPGTTDTQYF. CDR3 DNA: TGTGCCAGCAGCTCGCCCGGGACAACAGATACGCAGTATTTT.

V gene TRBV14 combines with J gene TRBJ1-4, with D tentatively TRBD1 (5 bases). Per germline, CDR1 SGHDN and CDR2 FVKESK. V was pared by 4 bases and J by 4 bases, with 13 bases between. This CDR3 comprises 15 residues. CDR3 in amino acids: CASSRLRQSNEKLFF. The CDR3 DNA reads TGTGCCAGCAGCCGACTTCGACAGAGTAATGAAAAACTGTTTTTT.

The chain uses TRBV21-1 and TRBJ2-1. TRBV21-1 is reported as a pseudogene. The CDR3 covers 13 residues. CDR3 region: CASSKGGTNEQFF. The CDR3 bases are TGTGCCAGCAGCAAAGGAGGTACCAATGAGCAGTTCTTC.

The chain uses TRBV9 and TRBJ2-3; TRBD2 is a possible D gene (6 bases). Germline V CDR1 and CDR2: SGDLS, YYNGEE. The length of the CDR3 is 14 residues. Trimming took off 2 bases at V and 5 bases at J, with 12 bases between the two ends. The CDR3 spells CASSVGVAVDTQYF. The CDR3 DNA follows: TGTGCCAGCAGCGTGGGGGTAGCGGTAGATACGCAGTATTTT.